Shown below are 20 T cell receptor beta chains from a single sample sequenced in a study of blood T cell repertoires in COVID-19. Generated by immunoSEQ multiplex PCR, the TCRdb table keeps only in-frame clones and is missing some. In the table there are some 100,000 clones, approximately 82% of which are singletons. Specimen: peripheral blood. These receptors were collected from a middle-aged man with active or convalescent COVID-19.

The J gene is TRBJ2-2, the V gene TRBV12-3 or TRBV12-4, with a possible D match to TRBD2 (6 bases). This CDR3 is built from 13 residues. V lost 7 bases, J lost 6 bases, and 12 bases lay in between. CDR3 coding DNA: TGTGCCAGCATCCTCTCGGGGGCCGGGGAGCTGTTTTTT. It translates to CASILSGAGELFF.

The genes are TRBV5-6 and TRBJ2-2; tentative D call: TRBD2 (7 bases). The V gene lost 2 bases and the J gene lost 2 bases, with 13 bases spanning the gap. CDR1 is SGHDT and CDR2 is YYEEEE in the germline V gene. The CDR3 covers 16 residues. CDR3 bases: TGTGCCAGCAGCTTAGACGCGGGGGCCAACACCGGGGAGCTGTTTTTT. This encodes CASSLDAGANTGELFF. Based on the CDR3 plus reference TRBV5-6 and TRBJ2-2, the full variable domain is DAGVTQSPTHLIKTRGQQVTLRCSPKSGHDTVSWYQQALGQGPQFIFQYYEEEERQRGNFPDRFSGHQFPNYSSELNVNALLLGDSALYLCASSLDAGANTGELFFGEGSRLTVL.

The chain uses TRBV6-4 and TRBJ2-7; 11 bases line up with TRBD1. Germline CDR1 is MRHNA and CDR2 is SNTAGT. The CDR3 covers 14 residues. V shed 6 bases, J shed 6 bases, and the junction held 7 bases outside the gene matches. The CDR3 here is CASSATGTGGEQYF. CDR3 bases: TGTGCCAGCAGCGCCACCGGGACAGGGGGCGAGCAGTACTTC.

The chain recombines TRBV19 with TRBJ1-1; the D gene is possibly TRBD1 (5 bases). The V end was cut by 4 bases, the J end by 0 bases, with 9 bases between. The CDR3 covers 14 residues. Germline V gives CDR1 LNHDA, CDR2 SQIVND (reference sequence). CDR3 nucleotide sequence: TGTGCCAGTAGTACGATGACAGTGAACACTGAAGCTTTCTTT. This translates into CASSTMTVNTEAFF.

This clone was picked up one time. The chain carries TRBV15 and TRBJ2-3, with a possible D match to TRBD2 (5 bases). CDR1 and CDR2 (germline): LNHNV, YYDKDF (reference sequence). Trimming removed 6 bases at V and 3 bases at J, with 16 bases between. The CDR3 loop spans 15 amino acids. The CDR3 is CATRVTGSGTDTQYF. CDR3 bases: TGTGCCACCAGAGTAACGGGGTCGGGGACAGATACGCAGTATTTT. Filled out from reference TRBV15 and TRBJ2-3, the complete variable domain reads DAMVIQNPRYQVTQFGKPVTLSCSQTLNHNVMYWYQQKSSQAPKLLFHYYDKDFNNEADTPDNFQSRRPNTSFCFLDIRSPGLGDTAMYLCATRVTGSGTDTQYFGPGTRLTVL.

The chain joins TRBV28 to TRBJ1-1, with TRBD1 matching 7 bases. Germline CDR1 MDHEN, CDR2 SYDVKM. The CDR3 totals 13 residues. Unmatched junction bases numbered 4, after V lost 4 bases and J lost 5 bases. The CDR3 protein is CASSSGTATEAFF. Written as DNA, the CDR3 is TGTGCCAGCAGTTCCGGGACAGCTACTGAAGCTTTCTTT.

V usage is TRBV2 and J usage is TRBJ2-3; 8 positions agree with TRBD1. The V and J ends lost 8 bases and 4 bases, in that order; junction bases with no gene match: 5. CDR3 length equals 13 residues. Looked up from germline, CDR1 is SNHLY and CDR2 is FYNNEI. As DNA, the CDR3 is TGTGCCAGCCGCAGGGGGCGCCCAGATACGCAGTATTTT. It codes for CASRRGRPDTQYF. The full variable domain, with the rest looked up from reference TRBV2 and TRBJ2-3, is EPEVTQTPSHQVTQMGQEVILRCVPISNHLYFYWYRQILGQKVEFLVSFYNNEISEKSEIFDDQFSVERPDGSNFTLKIRSTKLEDSAMYFCASRRGRPDTQYFGPGTRLTVL.

The gene calls are TRBV10-1 and TRBJ1-5; 11 bases fit TRBD1. The CDR3 totals 18 residues. V lost 6 bases, J lost 0 bases, and 10 bases stayed unmatched. The germline V gene encodes CDR1 WNHNN and CDR2 SYGVQD (reference sequence). CDR3 region: CASRGGTGGDLSNQPQHF. CDR3 DNA: TGCGCCAGCAGGGGCGGGACAGGGGGGGACCTTAGCAATCAGCCCCAGCATTTT.

The V and J genes are TRBV18 and TRBJ2-3; maybe TRBD2 (5 bases). Trimming took 2 bases from V and 1 from J, leaving 7 bases between them. CDR1 KGHSH and CDR2 LQKENI come from the germline V gene. The CDR3 totals 14 residues. The CDR3 sequence: CASSPTGGTDTQYF. CDR3 DNA sequence: TGTGCCAGCTCACCAACCGGGGGCACAGATACGCAGTATTTT.

The J gene is TRBJ2-7, the V gene TRBV7-9; possibly TRBD1 for D (5 bases). Between the trimmed V and J ends, which lost 5 bases and 7 bases, there was a span of 15 bases. Germline values: CDR1 SEHNR, CDR2 FQNEAQ (reference sequence). This CDR3 region has 13 residues. This chain's CDR3 is CASSLRGQEEQYV. The CDR3 coding sequence is TGTGCCAGCAGCCTTAGGGGTCAGGAAGAGCAGTACGTC.

The chain links TRBV11-2 to TRBJ2-7, with 7 bases aligning to TRBD1. The germline gives CDR1 SGHAT, CDR2 FQNNGV. V was clipped by 0 bases and J by 0 bases; unmatched bases: 14. The CDR3 has 19 residues. CDR3 DNA sequence: TGTGCCAGCAGCTTAGATGGGGCGAGAATGGGACAGAGCTCCTACGAGCAGTACGTC. Translated, it gives CASSLDGARMGQSSYEQYV.

About this clone itself: Other DNA sequences from this sample encode an identical CDR3 as well. V gene TRBV3-1 (or the pseudogene TRBV3-2) combines with J gene TRBJ2-5; TRBD2 agrees at 8 bases. The CDR3 is made up of 16 amino acids. Trimming cost V 0 bases and J 1 base; bases outside gene matches: 4. Germline lookup yields CDR1 LGHDT and CDR2 YNNKEL (reference sequence). CDR3 region: CASSQDLAGGQETQYF. For the CDR3, the DNA is TGTGCCAGCAGCCAAGATCTAGCGGGCGGCCAAGAGACCCAGTACTTC.

This chain joins TRBV6-5 and TRBJ1-2; 10 bases fit TRBD1. The V gene end was trimmed by 6 bases and the J gene end by 6 bases; junction bases not matched to a gene: 7. Germline values: CDR1 MNHEY, CDR2 SVGAGI. The CDR3 is 14 residues long. CDR3 nucleotide sequence: TGTGCCAGCAGACCCCACGGGACAGGGGATGGCTACACCTTC. Translated, it gives CASRPHGTGDGYTF.

The V call is TRBV9, the J call TRBJ1-6; D may be TRBD1 (5 bases). The CDR3 loop spans 16 amino acids. CDR1 SGDLS and CDR2 YYNGEE come from the germline V gene. Deletions cut 4 bases from V and 4 bases from J, with 15 bases between. CDR3 DNA sequence: TGTGCCAGCAGCCCTCCGACAGCTTATTATAATTCACCCCTCCACTTT. This codes for CASSPPTAYYNSPLHF.

The chain links TRBV10-2 to TRBJ1-1, with 7 bases lining up with TRBD1. The CDR3 contains 16 residues. Unmatched junction bases numbered 7, after V lost 0 bases and J lost 3 bases. The germline V gene encodes CDR1 WSHSY and CDR2 SAAADI. The CDR3 DNA follows: TGCGCCAGCAGTGAGTCCCGACAGGGCCGTCACACTGAAGCTTTCTTT. Residues: CASSESRQGRHTEAFF.

This clone has a handful of counts. Other DNA sequences in the sample encode the same CDR3. The J gene is TRBJ1-2, the V gene TRBV4-1, with TRBD1 identical over 7 bases. Losses at the gene ends were 2 bases for V and 8 bases for J; bases not matched to a gene: 11. CDR3 length equals 15 residues. Germline CDR1 is MGHRA and CDR2 is YSYEKL. As DNA, the CDR3 is TGCGCCAGCAGCCAACCCAACAGGGGCCGGGGGGGCTACACCTTC. Protein: CASSQPNRGRGGYTF.

The chain combines TRBV19 with TRBJ2-3; TRBD1 aligns across 7 bases. Germline V gives CDR1 LNHDA, CDR2 SQIVND (reference sequence). V lost 4 bases, J lost 2 bases, and 15 bases stayed unmatched. CDR3 length equals 18 residues. The CDR3 DNA follows: TGTGCCAGTAGTAGCCTCTATTTCACCGGGACAGACACAGATACGCAGTATTTT. It is translated as CASSSLYFTGTDTDTQYF.

The V gene is TRBV7-9, the J gene TRBJ1-4; D might be TRBD1 (6 bases). Germline loops: CDR1 SEHNR, CDR2 FQNEAQ (reference sequence). V lost 2 bases to trimming and J lost 3 bases, with 19 bases between them. The CDR3 totals 18 residues. Here the CDR3 reads CASSLSLGTPVPNEKLFF. Written as DNA, the CDR3 is TGTGCCAGCAGCTTAAGCCTCGGGACACCTGTCCCTAATGAAAAACTGTTTTTT. The full variable domain, rest sourced from reference TRBV7-9 and TRBJ1-4, is DTGVSQNPRHKITKRGQNVTFRCDPISEHNRLYWYRQTLGQGPEFLTYFQNEAQLEKSRLLSDRFSAERPKGSFSTLEIQRTEQGDSAMYLCASSLSLGTPVPNEKLFFGSGTQLSVL.

A single count supports this clone. The V gene is TRBV2, the J gene TRBJ1-5; 8 bases match TRBD1. V lost 4 bases to trimming and J lost 0 bases; unmatched junction nucleotides: 2. Germline lookup yields CDR1 SNHLY and CDR2 FYNNEI. CDR3 size: 15 residues. CDR3 sequence: CASSVTGDSNQPQHF. CDR3 nucleotide sequence: TGTGCCAGCAGTGTGACAGGGGATAGCAATCAGCCCCAGCATTTT.

CDR3 sequence reads: CASSLDGLGSGELFF. CDR3 nucleotide sequence: TGTGCCAGCAGCTTAGATGGACTGGGGAGCGGGGAGCTGTTTTTT. This chain joins TRBV7-2 and TRBJ2-2; TRBD2 is a possible D gene (5 bases). The germline CDR1 and CDR2 sequences are SGHTA and FQGNSA. This CDR3 comprises 15 residues. V shed 1 base and J shed 7 bases, with 13 bases lying between them. Using reference TRBV7-2 and TRBJ2-2 for the parts outside the CDR3, the full variable domain is GAGVSQSPSNKVTEKGKDVELRCDPISGHTALYWYRQSLGQGLEFLIYFQGNSAPDKSGLPSDRFSAERTGGSVSTLTIQRTQQEDSAVYLCASSLDGLGSGELFFGEGSRLTVL.